The 5 T cell receptor beta chains given below trace back to one sample, sequenced in a study of T cell clonality in common variable immunodeficiency. Only in-frame clones appear in the TCRdb table, and some are missing; sequencing was by immunoSEQ multiplex PCR. There are some 38,000 clones in the sample, none observed a single time. The sequencing sample was made of peripheral blood mononuclear cells. These receptors were obtained from a person between 18 and 75 years old in good health.

This clone was observed at least ten times. The CDR3 end lies 3 residues beyond the end of the read and is filled in from the germline J gene. This chain joins TRBV10-3 and TRBJ2-7, with D tentatively TRBD2 (6 bases). Trimming left V 4 bases short and J 2 bases short, with 6 bases between. The CDR3 totals 12 residues. CDR1 and CDR2 from the germline V gene are ENHRY and SYGVKD. The CDR3 DNA, read in part, is TGTGCCATCAGTGGCGGGACCTACGAG. Protein product: CAISGGTYE. The whole CDR3 is CAISGGTYEQYF.

This clone was recorded many times. The read gets to within 3 residues of the CDR3 end, and the germline J gene fills in the rest. The chain has TRBV6-1 and TRBJ1-2; possible D gene TRBD1, 5 bases. Germline V lookup: CDR1 MNHNS, CDR2 SASEGT. The CDR3 consists of 14 residues. The CDR3 protein is CASSERQGAGGYTF. The covered CDR3 bases are TGTGCCAGCAGTGAACGGCAGGGTGCCGGGGGC.

This clone was counted ten times or more. Coverage ceases 3 residues before the CDR3 finishes, and the germline J gene fills in the end. The chain carries TRBV2 and TRBJ1-4; maybe TRBD1 (6 bases). This CDR3 region has 13 residues. The germline V gene has CDR1 SNHLY and CDR2 FYNNEI. Trimming took 11 bases from V and 5 from J, leaving 15 bases between them. CDR3 bases read: TGTGCCGCGCAACAGGGTCCCAATGAAAAA. It translates to CAAQQGPNEK. The entire CDR3 protein is CAAQQGPNEKLFF.

Only a few counts were recorded for this clone. From the germline J gene comes the end of the CDR3, since the read stops 3 residues before it. The chain joins TRBV5-1 to TRBJ2-5; 10 positions agree with TRBD2. Germline V CDR1 and CDR2: SGHRS, YFSETQ. The V segment lost 5 bases and the J segment 3 bases; nucleotides outside the gene matches: 16. The CDR3 sequence is 18 residues long. The part of the CDR3 DNA that was read is TGCGCCAGCAGGTCAGGTCGGATACTAGCGGGAAGGGAAGAGACC. It codes for CASRSGRILAGREET. Given in full, the CDR3 is CASRSGRILAGREETQYF.

This clone was detected only a few times. The read terminates 3 residues before the CDR3 end, so the remaining end is supplied by the germline J gene. This chain joins TRBV2 and TRBJ2-7, with D hard to call. The V and J ends lost 6 bases and 4 bases respectively, with 13 bases between them. Germline lookup yields CDR1 SNHLY and CDR2 FYNNEI. The CDR3 is 13 amino acids. The part of the CDR3 DNA that was read is TGTGCCAGCAGGTCTACCTACAGTTACGAG. As protein: CASRSTYSYE. The CDR3 in its entirety is CASRSTYSYEQYF.